What follows describes a single T cell receptor beta chain. The V gene end was trimmed by 0 bases and the J gene end by 5 bases; junction bases not matched to a gene: 9. Germline loops: CDR1 ENHRY, CDR2 SYGVKD. This CDR3 has 17 amino acids. Libraries were prepared by immunoSEQ multiplex PCR; TCRdb keeps only in-frame clonotypes and omits some of them. Of 140,000 or so clones in the sample, 70% to 90% were seen once. This sample stems from a study of blood T cell repertoires in COVID-19. Each participant's cohort was designated according to participant-reported clinical history. This sequence originates from a woman between 45 and 60 years old with acute COVID-19. The sequenced sample was PBMCs or T cells enriched from blood (not recorded which). The chain couples TRBV10-3 to TRBJ2-2, with 7 bases fitting TRBD2. CDR3 nucleotides: TGTGCCATCAGTGAGTCGAGTCTAGCGGAAAGGACCGGGGAGCTGTTTTTT. It encodes CAISESSLAERTGELFF.